This T cell receptor (beta chain) was retrieved from a study of control samples from healthy donors and cancer patients (dated by TCRdb to between 2020 and 2021). Libraries were built with the immunoSEQ multiplex PCR assay. Not all clones reach the TCRdb copy of this immuneACCESS table, which keeps in-frame sequences only. Checked studies attribute under half of the gap to unresolved V genes and leave the rest unexplained. The sample profile shows some 100,000 clones; roughly three quarters of them were found once. In total, the top ten clones hold roughly a tenth of the sample. V lost 1 base and J lost 8 bases; the stretch between them is 11 bases long. Per the germline V gene (reference sequence), GTSNPN is the CDR1 and SVGIG is the CDR2. The CDR3 has 13 amino acids, counting the end cysteine and phenylalanine. Kept here is only the CDR3 DNA, which spans 39 bases and is read in frame from base 1.

Concerning this clone itself: Its antigen has not been determined. No base quality values were provided; no much bigger clone lies one nucleotide off.

The sequenced sample was blood. The receptor was isolated from a woman aged 25 to 39 in good health. The chain uses TRBV30 and TRBJ1-4; the D gene identity is not certain. The DNA reads TGTGCCTGGAGTGATGGCATGGCGGAAAAACTGTTTTTT. Translated, it gives CAWSDGMAEKLFF. With all but the CDR3 taken from the reference TRBV30 and TRBJ1-4 genes, the full variable domain is: SQTIHQWPATLVQPVGSPLSLECTVEGTSNPNLYWYRQAAGRGLQLLFYSVGIGQISSEVPQNLSASRPQDRQFILSSKKLLLSDSGFYLCAWSDGMAEKLFFGSGTQLSVL.